This T cell receptor (beta chain) stems from a study of blood T cell repertoires in COVID-19. Across the whole study: Samples representing acute and convalescent COVID-19 were sourced from the United States, Italy and Spain. Sources were T cells, B-cell-depleted T cells, or PBMCs; the material itself was cDNA or gDNA.

How the authors handled the data: Amplification of reference gene primers was used by the study to estimate nucleated cell counts. The table came from immunoSEQ multiplex PCR; TCRdb's copy has only in-frame clones and leaves some out. D and trimming come from the DNA, and the V and J calls and clone size come from that table. The profile shows about 50,000 clones, about 88% of them singletons. The clonotype comes from a middle-aged man with active COVID-19. Sequencing was done on a sample of peripheral blood.

The CDR3, as DNA: TGTGCCACCAGTGATTTTCCTAGAAGTCCCAACAATGAGCAGTTCTTC. This translates into CATSDFPRSPNNEQFF. The chain couples TRBV24-1 to TRBJ2-1; no firm D call. Trimming took 1 base from V and 5 from J, leaving 14 bases between them. The CDR3 covers 16 residues. The germline gives CDR1 KGHDR, CDR2 SFDVKD.